Listed here are 5 T cell receptor beta chains from one sample, sequenced in a study of cytomegalovirus exposure and HLA in healthy donors. The PCR was carried out with 60 Vbeta primers and 13 Jbeta primers. The assay was immunoSEQ multiplex PCR, and TCRdb's table has in-frame clones only and misses some. The profile covers roughly 130,000 clones, with around four fifths appearing a single time and approximately 10% taken by the ten largest. The sample consisted of PBMCs. The source is a male donor in good health and CMV-seropositive.

The chain combines TRBV28 with TRBJ2-3, with 9 nucleotides matching TRBD2. V dropped 1 base and J dropped 0; count of bases not matched to a gene: 14. The germline gives CDR1 MDHEN, CDR2 SYDVKM. The CDR3 contains 20 residues. The DNA for the CDR3 is TGTGCCAGCAGTTTATACTTCCTAGCGGGGCCCTACCAGAGCACAGATACGCAGTATTTT. Amino acid sequence: CASSLYFLAGPYQSTDTQYF.

The V call is TRBV9, the J call TRBJ2-2; the D is unclear. The CDR3 covers 14 residues. Germline V lookup: CDR1 SGDLS, CDR2 YYNGEE. Trimming stripped 3 bases from V and 6 bases from J, with 12 bases between. Here the CDR3 reads CASSGQLGAGELFF. In DNA form, the CDR3 reads TGTGCCAGCAGCGGCCAACTGGGCGCCGGGGAGCTGTTTTTT. Combining the CDR3 with reference TRBV9 and TRBJ2-2 gives the whole variable domain DSGVTQTPKHLITATGQRVTLRCSPRSGDLSVYWYQQSLDQGLQFLIQYYNGEERAKGNILERFSAQQFPDLHSELNLSSLELGDSALYFCASSGQLGAGELFFGEGSRLTVL.

This clone turned up a few times. V usage is TRBV18 and J usage is TRBJ2-3, with D tentatively TRBD2 (6 bases). The V and J ends lost 3 bases and 6 bases respectively, with 13 bases between them. The CDR3 runs 14 residues. Germline V gene sequence: CDR1 KGHSH, CDR2 LQKENI. CDR3 nucleotides: TGTGCCAGCTCACCTACCGAGGAGGGCGATACGCAGTATTTT. As protein: CASSPTEEGDTQYF.

Remarks on this clone: Other nucleotide sequences from this sample produce the same CDR3. The chain couples TRBV30 to TRBJ2-5; the D gene is possibly TRBD2 (6 bases). The V and J ends lost 3 bases and 5 bases respectively, with 19 bases between them. CDR1 and CDR2 (germline): GTSNPN, SVGIG (reference sequence). The CDR3 length is 15 residues. The CDR3 DNA sequence: TGTGCCTGGAGCCCTCTGGCGGGAATCAGGGAGACCCAGTACTTC. It translates to CAWSPLAGIRETQYF.

The chain employs TRBV28 and TRBJ1-2; unclear D gene. This CDR3 is 13 amino acids long. Germline V gene data show CDR1 as MDHEN and CDR2 as SYDVKM. V was cut by 3 bases and J by 7 bases, with 12 bases left in between. The CDR3 nucleotides are TGTGCCAGCAGTTTCCGAGAGGGCGGTGGCTACACCTTC. Translated, it gives CASSFREGGGYTF.